The sequence of this T cell receptor beta chain was determined in a study of early T cells in non-severe SARS-CoV-2 infection. The study's findings and limits: VDJdb matching favored anti-spike CD8 responses, missing private and CD4 specificities.

The V and J ends lost 7 bases and 6 bases, in that order; junction bases with no gene match: 8. Germline V gene sequence: CDR1 SQVTM, CDR2 ANQGSEA. This CDR3 spans 13 amino acids. Remarks on this clonotype: The target antigen is unknown.

Individual cDNA molecules were tagged with unique molecular identifiers. TCRdb passed the 5' RACE reads through MiXCR, listing each CDR3 protein once. The repertoire holds 35,000 to 45,000 distinct CDR3 sequences, with about 8% as singletons. The sample in question was whole blood, obtained at baseline. The sequence was collected from an adult who was a healthcare worker with PCR-confirmed SARS-CoV-2 infection or an uninfected control (not recorded which). This chain uses TRBV29-1 with TRBJ1-2, with 10 bases fitting TRBD1. CDR3 sequence: CSAGQGVGDGYTF. CDR3 nucleotides: TGCAGCGCCGGACAGGGGGTAGGGGATGGCTACACCTTC.